Below are 16 T cell receptor beta chains sequenced from a single sample in a study of T cells after yellow fever vaccination. TCRdb independently ran MiXCR on the 5' RACE reads; one entry per CDR3 protein. The sample consists of about 260,000 distinct CDR3 sequences, around 5.2% of them appearing once. The specimen was CD4+ T cells sorted from PBMCs, collected on the day of the yellow fever booster vaccination. The receptors were gathered from a man between 18 and 29 years old who received the YFV17D yellow fever vaccine.

The V call is TRBV3-1, the J call TRBJ1-2, with D perhaps TRBD1 (6 bases). V gave up 0 bases and J gave up 8 bases, with 13 bases separating them. This CDR3 has 14 residues. Germline-derived CDR1 and CDR2 are LGHDT and YNNKEL (reference sequence). CDR3 sequence: CASSQEEGRGGYTF. CDR3 in DNA: TGTGCCAGCAGCCAAGAGGAGGGCAGGGGCGGCTACACCTTC.

CDR3 DNA: TGTGCCACCAGCGCTGTTCGGGCCAACGTCCTGACTTTC. Amino acid sequence: CATSAVRANVLTF. The chain links TRBV15 to TRBJ2-6; no definite D call. V lost 5 bases and J 5 bases, leaving 7 bases between the germline ends. The CDR3 totals 13 residues. Looked up from germline, CDR1 is LNHNV and CDR2 is YYDKDF (reference sequence).

The chain combines TRBV19 with TRBJ1-5; D unclear. Germline-derived CDR1 and CDR2 are LNHDA and SQIVND (reference sequence). CDR3 length: 11 residues. The V and J ends lost 9 bases and 4 bases respectively, with 7 bases between them. The CDR3 region has the DNA TGTGCCAGGAAAGATAATCAGCCCCAGCATTTT. Its translation is CARKDNQPQHF.

The table lists this clonotype with many counts. The chain links TRBV6-5 to TRBJ2-2; D ambiguous. CDR1 and CDR2 from the germline V gene are MNHEY and SVGAGI. V dropped 5 bases and J dropped 0 bases, with 13 bases sitting between them. The CDR3 runs 16 residues. CDR3 protein: CASSNTYDPNTGELFF. The CDR3 bases are TGTGCCAGCAGTAACACCTATGACCCGAACACCGGGGAGCTGTTTTTT.

This clonotype was seen more than once but under ten times. The chain is built from TRBV20-1 and TRBJ2-3; D gene ambiguous. In germline, CDR1 is DFQATT, CDR2 SNEGSKA (reference sequence). CDR3 length: 15 residues. V lost 3 bases, J lost 1 base, and 14 bases lay in between. The CDR3: CSARPDPGGTDTQYF. The CDR3 DNA is TGCAGTGCTAGGCCGGACCCCGGAGGCACAGATACGCAGTATTTT.

This clonotype was counted only a few times. The V call is TRBV5-1, the J call TRBJ2-7; no definite D call. The CDR3 loop spans 12 amino acids. Per the germline V gene, CDR1 is SGHRS and CDR2 is YFSETQ. V was clipped by 5 bases and J by 2 bases, with 8 bases between them. CDR3 nucleotide sequence: TGCGCCAGCAGGGCCGCGGCCTACGAGCAGTACTTC. The encoded protein is CASRAAAYEQYF.

This clonotype was seen repeatedly, ten times or more. The genes are TRBV11-2 and TRBJ2-3; weak D call: TRBD1 (5 bases). Per germline, CDR1 SGHAT and CDR2 FQNNGV. This CDR3 contains 14 residues. Trimming stripped 6 bases from V and 7 bases from J, with 17 bases between. CDR3 protein: CASSPQVPPNTQYF. The CDR3 nucleotides read TGTGCCAGCAGTCCACAGGTCCCACCTAATACGCAGTATTTT.

The chain links TRBV28 to TRBJ2-4, with TRBD1 identical over 9 bases. Germline V gene data show CDR1 as MDHEN and CDR2 as SYDVKM. This CDR3 comprises 14 residues. V lost 5 bases and J lost 9; bases outside the gene matches: 8. The CDR3 protein is CASSPRDRVVIQYF. The CDR3 region has the DNA TGTGCCAGCAGTCCCAGGGACAGGGTGGTCATTCAGTACTTC.

This clonotype appeared many times. The V gene is TRBV29-1, the J gene TRBJ2-5; TRBD2 is a possible D gene (5 bases). Germline V gene sequence: CDR1 SQVTM, CDR2 ANQGSEA. The V gene lost 7 bases and the J gene lost 0 bases, with 15 bases spanning the gap. This CDR3 spans 14 amino acids. CDR3 loop: CSASQTMYQETQYF. The DNA for the CDR3 is TGCAGCGCTTCGCAGACTATGTACCAAGAGACCCAGTACTTC.

This clonotype was seen only a few times. The chain has TRBV5-1 and TRBJ2-3, with 10 nucleotides matching TRBD1. Germline V gene data show CDR1 as SGHRS and CDR2 as YFSETQ. Trimming took 7 bases from V and 5 from J; bases not matched to a gene: 4. There are 13 residues in the CDR3. The CDR3 region has the DNA TGCGCCAGCGACAGGGGGCAAAGAGATACGCAGTATTTT. As protein: CASDRGQRDTQYF.

The chain has TRBV10-3 and TRBJ2-2; D unclear. CDR1 and CDR2 (germline): ENHRY, SYGVKD. The CDR3 contains 16 residues. Trimming removed 0 bases from V and 0 bases from J, with 8 bases in between. The chain's CDR3 is CAISESYYSNTGELFF. In nucleotides, the CDR3 is TGTGCCATCAGTGAGTCTTACTACTCGAACACCGGGGAGCTGTTTTTT.

This chain uses TRBV5-1 with TRBJ2-3; D tentatively fits TRBD1 or TRBD2 (5 bases each). V lost 0 bases to trimming and J lost 0 bases, with 5 bases between them. The CDR3 is 14 amino acids. Germline values: CDR1 SGHRS, CDR2 YFSETQ. The CDR3: CASSLGDSTDTQYF. The CDR3 nucleotides read TGCGCCAGCAGCTTGGGGGACAGCACAGATACGCAGTATTTT.

The chain joins TRBV7-2 to TRBJ2-3; TRBD2 aligns across 10 bases. The germline gives CDR1 SGHTA, CDR2 FQGNSA. The CDR3 totals 15 residues. After removal of 7 bases from V and 2 bases from J, the junction contained 6 bases not matched to a gene. The CDR3 sequence: CASTISGGHTDTQYF. The CDR3, as DNA: TGTGCCAGCACCATTAGCGGGGGGCACACAGATACGCAGTATTTT.

This chain connects TRBV5-1 to TRBJ1-1; D gene ambiguous. The length of the CDR3 is 13 residues. V lost 2 bases to trimming and J lost 7 bases, with 12 bases between them. Germline CDR1 is SGHRS and CDR2 is YFSETQ. The CDR3 coding sequence is TGCGCCAGCAGCTTTGGGTCAGCACGTGAAGCTTTCTTT. This sequence encodes CASSFGSAREAFF. Drawing the rest from reference TRBV5-1 and TRBJ1-1, the complete variable domain is KAGVTQTPRYLIKTRGQQVTLSCSPISGHRSVSWYQQTPGQGLQFLFEYFSETQRNKGNFPGRFSGRQFSNSRSEMNVSTLELGDSALYLCASSFGSAREAFFGQGTRLTVV.

This clonotype was counted between two and nine times. This chain connects TRBV19 to TRBJ2-5; TRBD2 agrees at 11 bases. CDR3 size: 14 residues. CDR1 and CDR2 (germline): LNHDA, SQIVND (reference sequence). J lost 6 bases, V lost 5 bases, and 5 bases had no gene match. CDR3 DNA sequence: TGTGCCAGTAGTCTTAGCGGGGGGGCCCAGACCCAGTACTTC. This translates into CASSLSGGAQTQYF.

The sample holds many counts of this clonotype. The chain joins TRBV12-3 or TRBV12-4 to TRBJ2-1; 15 nucleotides align to TRBD2. The CDR3 runs 20 residues. The junction had 12 bases not matched to a gene; V was cut back by 6 bases and J by 0 bases. This CDR3 reads CASRPPGLAGGYTSYNEQFF. CDR3 sequence (DNA): TGTGCCAGCAGACCTCCGGGACTAGCGGGGGGCTATACCTCCTACAATGAGCAGTTCTTC.